The 8 T cell receptor beta chains reported below all come from one sample, sequenced in a study of T cells in Graves' hyperthyroidism and ophthalmopathy. RNA transcripts gave rise to amplified TCR beta CDR3 regions. HTBI primers were used for first-round RT-PCR of the TCR CDR3. TCRdb processed the multiplex PCR reads anew with MiXCR; each CDR3 protein has one entry. The sample lists about 400,000 distinct CDR3 sequences, roughly 14% occurring once. The sequencing input was blood. These receptors were obtained from a man between 18 and 35 years old with Graves' ophthalmopathy.

This clonotype occurred many times. The CDR3 DNA sequence: TGTGCCAGCCAGCCGACCCCCATGGACACCGGGGAGCTGTTTTTT. Protein product: CASQPTPMDTGELFF. The chain uses TRBV2 and TRBJ2-2; no firm D call. Per germline, CDR1 SNHLY and CDR2 FYNNEI. V lost 8 bases and J lost 3, with 16 bases in between. The length of the CDR3 is 15 residues. Supplemented by reference TRBV2 and TRBJ2-2, the full variable domain reads EPEVTQTPSHQVTQMGQEVILRCVPISNHLYFYWYRQILGQKVEFLVSFYNNEISEKSEIFDDQFSVERPDGSNFTLKIRSTKLEDSAMYFCASQPTPMDTGELFFGEGSRLTVL.

This clonotype was picked up many times. V is TRBV5-5 and J is TRBJ1-5, with 8 bases that match TRBD1. The V segment lost 0 bases and the J segment 7 bases; nucleotides outside the gene matches: 6. In germline, CDR1 is SGHKS, CDR2 YYEKEE (reference sequence). The CDR3 totals 15 residues. The CDR3 is CASSLERQGLQPQHF. CDR3 nucleotides: TGTGCCAGCAGCTTGGAACGACAGGGGTTGCAGCCCCAGCATTTT. Drawing the rest from reference TRBV5-5 and TRBJ1-5, the complete variable domain is DAGVTQSPTHLIKTRGQQVTLRCSPISGHKSVSWYQQVLGQGPQFIFQYYEKEERGRGNFPDRFSARQFPNYSSELNVNALLLGDSALYLCASSLERQGLQPQHFGDGTRLSIL.

This clonotype was observed many times. This sequence joins TRBV10-3 and TRBJ2-7, with D perhaps matching TRBD1 (5 bases). The length of the CDR3 is 12 residues. CDR1 and CDR2 (germline): ENHRY, SYGVKD. V was cut by 8 bases and J by 6 bases, with 14 bases left in between. The CDR3, as DNA: TGTGCCATCCGGGCCCAAAGGGGCGAGCAGTACTTC. Translated: CAIRAQRGEQYF.

A few counts support this clonotype. The gene calls are TRBV5-5 and TRBJ1-5; D remains ambiguous. Germline V CDR1 and CDR2: SGHKS, YYEKEE (reference sequence). This CDR3 comprises 12 residues. Trimming cost V 7 bases and J 5 bases, with 10 bases left between them. CDR3 residues: CASGNQDQPQHF. CDR3 coding DNA: TGTGCCAGCGGCAACCAGGATCAGCCCCAGCATTTT.

V usage is TRBV7-8 and J usage is TRBJ2-2; 10 bases are a match to TRBD1. The CDR3 has 15 amino acids. V lost 5 bases to trimming and J lost 7 bases; unmatched junction nucleotides: 7. CDR1 and CDR2 (germline): SGHVS, FQNEAQ. The CDR3 bases are TGTGCCAGCAGCGTCGGGACAGGGGTTAGCGGGGAGCTGTTTTTT. Residues: CASSVGTGVSGELFF.

This clonotype occurred many times. The chain links TRBV3-1 to TRBJ1-2; possibly TRBD1 for D (5 bases). Trimming pared 0 bases from V and 8 bases from J, leaving 13 bases between. CDR3 length: 14 residues. Germline lookup yields CDR1 LGHDT and CDR2 YNNKEL (reference sequence). Written as DNA, the CDR3 is TGTGCCAGCAGCCAAGATTCAGGGTATGGCGGCTACACCTTC. Protein: CASSQDSGYGGYTF.

The CDR3 reads CASRAPQGANEKLFF. The CDR3 DNA is TGCGCCAGCAGAGCCCCACAGGGAGCTAATGAAAAACTGTTTTTT. The chain couples TRBV5-1 to TRBJ1-4, with D possibly matching TRBD1 (6 bases). Germline V gene sequence: CDR1 SGHRS, CDR2 YFSETQ. Trimming shortened V by 5 bases and J by 3 bases, and 14 bases separated the two germline ends. The CDR3 extends over 15 amino acids.

In its sample, this clonotype was seen many times. The V and J genes are TRBV20-1 and TRBJ2-7; 12 bases fit TRBD1. CDR1 is DFQATT and CDR2 is SNEGSKA in the germline V gene (reference sequence). The CDR3 length is 15 residues. Unmatched junction bases numbered 11, after V lost 6 bases and J lost 5 bases. CDR3 DNA sequence: TGCAGTGCGGCCGGGACAGGGGGCTTCCTGAACGAGCAGTACTTC. It yields the protein CSAAGTGGFLNEQYF.